This T cell receptor (beta chain) appears in the sequencing data of a study of CD8 T cells in Susac syndrome. The RNA, roughly 0.45 to 1 ug, was put through reverse transcription using random hexamers. TCRdb used MiXCR to reprocess the immunoSEQ multiplex PCR reads, holding one entry per CDR3 protein. The repertoire consists of approximately 200,000 distinct CDR3 sequences, with roughly 94% occurring once and the leading ten covering 0.082%. CDR3 length: 15 amino acids. Germline-derived CDR1 and CDR2 are SGHRS and YFSETQ. J lost 3 bases, V lost 3 bases, and 8 bases had no gene match. The sequence was collected from a human donor with multiple sclerosis. J is TRBJ2-7 and V is TRBV5-1; 8 bases align to TRBD1. Sequencing was carried out using CD4+ T cells from PBMCs. The CDR3 spells CASSSDRASDYEQYF. CDR3 in DNA: TGCGCCAGCAGCTCGGACAGGGCGAGTGACTACGAGCAGTACTTC.